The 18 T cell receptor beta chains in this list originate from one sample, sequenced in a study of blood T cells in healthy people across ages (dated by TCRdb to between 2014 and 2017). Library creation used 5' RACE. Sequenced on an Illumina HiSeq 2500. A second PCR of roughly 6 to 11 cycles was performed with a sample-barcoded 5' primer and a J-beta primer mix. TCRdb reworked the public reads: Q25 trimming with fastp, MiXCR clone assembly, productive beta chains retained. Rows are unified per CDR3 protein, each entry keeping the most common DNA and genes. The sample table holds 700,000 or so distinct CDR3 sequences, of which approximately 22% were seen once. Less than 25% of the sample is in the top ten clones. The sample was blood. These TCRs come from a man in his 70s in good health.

In DNA, the CDR3 is TGCAGCGCCGACAGGGGTTTCGATGAGCAGTTCTTC. As protein: CSADRGFDEQFF. The chain employs TRBV20-1 and TRBJ2-1; 8 nucleotides align to TRBD1. The germline V gene has CDR1 DFQATT and CDR2 SNEGSKA (reference sequence). The CDR3 loop spans 12 amino acids.

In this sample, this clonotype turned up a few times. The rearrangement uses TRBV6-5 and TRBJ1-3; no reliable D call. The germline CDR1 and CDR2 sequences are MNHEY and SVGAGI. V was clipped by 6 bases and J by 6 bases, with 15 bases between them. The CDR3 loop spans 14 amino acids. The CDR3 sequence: CASSSHGSENTIYF. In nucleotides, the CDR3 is TGTGCCAGCAGCTCGCATGGATCCGAAAACACCATATATTTT.

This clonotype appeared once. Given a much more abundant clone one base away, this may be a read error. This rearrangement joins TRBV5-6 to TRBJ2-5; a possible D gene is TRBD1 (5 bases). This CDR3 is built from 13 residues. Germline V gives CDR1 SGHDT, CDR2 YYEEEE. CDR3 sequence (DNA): TGTGCCAGCAGCTTGACAGGAAAAGAGACCCCGTACTTC. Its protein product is CASSLTGKETPYF.

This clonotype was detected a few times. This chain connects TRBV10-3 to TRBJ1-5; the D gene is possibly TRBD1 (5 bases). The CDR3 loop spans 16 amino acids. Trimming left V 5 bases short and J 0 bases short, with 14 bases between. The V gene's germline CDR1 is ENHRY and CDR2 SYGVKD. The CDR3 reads CAISPGWGDSNQPQHF. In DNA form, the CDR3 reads TGTGCCATCAGTCCCGGATGGGGGGATAGCAATCAGCCCCAGCATTTT.

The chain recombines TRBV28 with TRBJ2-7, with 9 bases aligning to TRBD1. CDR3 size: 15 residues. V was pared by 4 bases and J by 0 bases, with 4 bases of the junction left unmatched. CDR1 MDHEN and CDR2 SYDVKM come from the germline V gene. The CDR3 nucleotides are TGTGCCAGCAGTTACAGGGGGCCCCCCTCCTACGAGCAGTACTTC. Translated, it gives CASSYRGPPSYEQYF. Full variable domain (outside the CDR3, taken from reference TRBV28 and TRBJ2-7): DVKVTQSSRYLVKRTGEKVFLECVQDMDHENMFWYRQDPGLGLRLIYFSYDVKMKEKGDIPEGYSVSREKKERFSLILESASTNQTSMYLCASSYRGPPSYEQYFGPGTRLTVT.

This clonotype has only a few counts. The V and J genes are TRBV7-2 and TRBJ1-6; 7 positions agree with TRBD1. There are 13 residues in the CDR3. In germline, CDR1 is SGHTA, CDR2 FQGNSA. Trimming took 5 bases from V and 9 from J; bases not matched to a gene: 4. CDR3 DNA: TGTGCCAGCAGCCTAGGGGGCGGTTCACCCCTCCACTTT. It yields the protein CASSLGGGSPLHF.

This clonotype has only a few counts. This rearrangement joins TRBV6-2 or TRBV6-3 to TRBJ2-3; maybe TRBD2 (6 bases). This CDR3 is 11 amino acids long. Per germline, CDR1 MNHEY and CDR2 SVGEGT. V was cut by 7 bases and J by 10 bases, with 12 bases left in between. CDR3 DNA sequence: TGTGCCAGCAAACGGGGGACTTCGCAGTATTTT. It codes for CASKRGTSQYF.

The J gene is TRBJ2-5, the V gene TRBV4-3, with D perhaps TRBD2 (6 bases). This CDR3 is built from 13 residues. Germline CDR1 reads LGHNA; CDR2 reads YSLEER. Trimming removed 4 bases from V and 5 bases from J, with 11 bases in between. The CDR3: CASSPGGMETQYF. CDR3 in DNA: TGCGCCAGCAGCCCCGGCGGGATGGAGACCCAGTACTTC.

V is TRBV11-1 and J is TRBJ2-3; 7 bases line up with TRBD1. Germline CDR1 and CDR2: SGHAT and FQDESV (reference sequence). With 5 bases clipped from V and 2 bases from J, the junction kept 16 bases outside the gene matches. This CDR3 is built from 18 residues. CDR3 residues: CASSPSYGTATSTDTQYF. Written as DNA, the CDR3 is TGTGCCAGCAGCCCCAGCTACGGGACAGCCACCTCCACAGATACGCAGTATTTT.

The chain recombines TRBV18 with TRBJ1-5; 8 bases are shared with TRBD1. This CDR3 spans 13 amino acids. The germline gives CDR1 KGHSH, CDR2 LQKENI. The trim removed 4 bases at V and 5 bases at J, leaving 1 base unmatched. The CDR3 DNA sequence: TGTGCCAGCTCACAGACAGGGGATCAGCCCCAGCATTTT. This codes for CASSQTGDQPQHF.

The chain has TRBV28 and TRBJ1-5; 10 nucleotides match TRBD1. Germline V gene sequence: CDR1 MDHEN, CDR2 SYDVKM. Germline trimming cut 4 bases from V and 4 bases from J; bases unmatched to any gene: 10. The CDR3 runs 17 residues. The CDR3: CASSSPGTGERNQPQHF. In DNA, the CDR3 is TGTGCCAGCAGTTCCCCGGGGACAGGGGAGAGGAATCAGCCCCAGCATTTT.

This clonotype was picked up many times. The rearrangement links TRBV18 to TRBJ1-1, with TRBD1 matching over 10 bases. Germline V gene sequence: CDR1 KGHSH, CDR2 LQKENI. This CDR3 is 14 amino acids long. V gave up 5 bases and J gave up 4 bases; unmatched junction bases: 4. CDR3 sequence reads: CASSTGQGGTEAFF. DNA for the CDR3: TGTGCCAGCTCAACAGGACAGGGGGGCACTGAAGCTTTCTTT. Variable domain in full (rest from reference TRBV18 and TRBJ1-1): NAGVMQNPRHLVRRRGQEARLRCSPMKGHSHVYWYRQLPEEGLKFMVYLQKENIIDESGMPKERFSAEFPKEGPSILRIQQVVRGDSAAYFCASSTGQGGTEAFFGQGTRLTVV.

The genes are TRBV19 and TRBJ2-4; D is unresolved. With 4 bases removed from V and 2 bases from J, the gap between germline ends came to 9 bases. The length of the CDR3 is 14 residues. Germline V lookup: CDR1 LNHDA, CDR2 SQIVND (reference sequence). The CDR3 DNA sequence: TGTGCCAGTAGTAATCAGGCGTCCAAAAACATTCAGTACTTC. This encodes CASSNQASKNIQYF.

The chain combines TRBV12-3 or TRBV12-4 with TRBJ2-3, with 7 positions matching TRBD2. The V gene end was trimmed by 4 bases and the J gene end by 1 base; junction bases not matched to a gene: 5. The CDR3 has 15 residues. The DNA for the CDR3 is TGTGCCAGCAGTTGGGGGACTATTCGCACAGATACGCAGTATTTT. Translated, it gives CASSWGTIRTDTQYF.

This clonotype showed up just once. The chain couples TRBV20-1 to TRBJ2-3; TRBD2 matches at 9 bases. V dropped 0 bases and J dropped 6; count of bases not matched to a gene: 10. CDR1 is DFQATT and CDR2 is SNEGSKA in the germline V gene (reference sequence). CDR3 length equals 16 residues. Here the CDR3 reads CSARDNSGRPWDTQYF. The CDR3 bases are TGCAGTGCTAGAGATAATAGCGGGAGACCCTGGGATACGCAGTATTTT.

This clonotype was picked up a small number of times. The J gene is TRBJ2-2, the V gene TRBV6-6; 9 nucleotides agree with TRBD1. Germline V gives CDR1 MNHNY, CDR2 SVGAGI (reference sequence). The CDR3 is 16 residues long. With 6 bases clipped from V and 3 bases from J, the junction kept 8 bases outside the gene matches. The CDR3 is CASRAAGTGYTGELFF. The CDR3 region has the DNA TGTGCCAGCAGGGCGGCCGGGACAGGGTACACCGGGGAGCTGTTTTTT.

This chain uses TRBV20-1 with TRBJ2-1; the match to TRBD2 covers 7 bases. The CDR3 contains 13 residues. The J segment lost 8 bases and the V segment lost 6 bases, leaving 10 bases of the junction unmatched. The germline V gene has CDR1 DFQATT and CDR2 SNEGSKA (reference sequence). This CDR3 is CSASGERGDEQFF. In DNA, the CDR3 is TGCAGTGCCTCTGGGGAGCGGGGAGATGAGCAGTTCTTC.

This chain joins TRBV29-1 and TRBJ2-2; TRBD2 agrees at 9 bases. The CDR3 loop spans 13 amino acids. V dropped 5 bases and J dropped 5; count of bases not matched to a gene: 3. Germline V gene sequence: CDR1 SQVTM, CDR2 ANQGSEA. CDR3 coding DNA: TGCAGCGTTTCGACTAGCGGAACCGGGGAGCTGTTTTTT. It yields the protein CSVSTSGTGELFF.